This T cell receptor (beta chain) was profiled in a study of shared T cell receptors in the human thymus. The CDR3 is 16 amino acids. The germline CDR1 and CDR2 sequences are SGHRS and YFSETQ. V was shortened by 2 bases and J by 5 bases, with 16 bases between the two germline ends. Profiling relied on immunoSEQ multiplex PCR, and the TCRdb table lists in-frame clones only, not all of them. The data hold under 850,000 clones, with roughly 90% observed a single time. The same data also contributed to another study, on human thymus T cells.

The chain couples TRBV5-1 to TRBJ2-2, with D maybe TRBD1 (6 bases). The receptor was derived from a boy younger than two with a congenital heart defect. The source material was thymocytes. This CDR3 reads CASSLTQGSRTGELFF. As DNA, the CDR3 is TGCGCCAGCAGCTTAACACAGGGAAGTAGGACCGGGGAGCTGTTTTTT.